This T cell receptor beta chain was documented in a study of Ad26.COV2.S vaccination and SARS-CoV-2 variants. Across the whole study: Enrolled in COV1001, the donor was in the Ad26.COV2.S trial arm, which received the vaccine. Intramuscular Ad26.COV2.S doses were given once or twice, 56 days apart.

Data came from immunoSEQ multiplex PCR; TCRdb stores just in-frame clones and leaves some out. The data show around 300,000 clones, with less than 90% seen just once and around 6.6% held by the top ten. V was trimmed by 3 bases and J by 0 bases, leaving 8 bases between them. In germline, CDR1 is GTSNPN, CDR2 SVGIG (reference sequence). The CDR3 loop spans 13 amino acids. Described treatment: some 20 received Ad26.COV2.S at low or high dose, single or two shots; 5 received placebo; per-sample allocation not given. Following the first vaccine or placebo injection, samples were taken on day 63. Boston provided a donor who was an adult aged 18-55 years. The vaccine delivered Wuhan-strain SARS-CoV-2 spike through an Ad26 vector.

The V call is TRBV30, the J call TRBJ1-1, with D possibly matching TRBD1 (5 bases). The clonotype comes from a person aged 18 to 59 who received the Ad26.COV2.S COVID-19 vaccine or a placebo. This material consisted of peripheral blood, taken in a trial of Ad26.COV2.S vaccine versus placebo. CDR3 residues: CAWRDTLNTEAFF. In nucleotides, the CDR3 is TGTGCCTGGAGGGACACACTGAACACTGAAGCTTTCTTT.